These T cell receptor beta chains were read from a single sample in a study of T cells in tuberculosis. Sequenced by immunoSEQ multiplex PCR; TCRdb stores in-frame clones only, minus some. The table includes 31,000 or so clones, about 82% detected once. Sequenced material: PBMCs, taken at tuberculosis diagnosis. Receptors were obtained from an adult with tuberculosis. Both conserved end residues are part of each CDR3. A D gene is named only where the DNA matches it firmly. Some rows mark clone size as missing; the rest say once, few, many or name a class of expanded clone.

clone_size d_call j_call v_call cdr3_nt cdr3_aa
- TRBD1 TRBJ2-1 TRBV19 TGTGCCAGTATCTCCGGGACAGGGGGCTTAGATGAGCAGTTCTTC CASISGTGGLDEQFF
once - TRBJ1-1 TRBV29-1 TGCAGCGTTGGGGCATCGGCCGGTGGCACTGAAGCTTTCTTT CSVGASAGGTEAFF
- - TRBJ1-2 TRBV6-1 TGTGCCAGCAGCAAAACAGGGTGGGGGAACTATGGCTACACCTTC CASSKTGWGNYGYTF
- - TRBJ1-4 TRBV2 TGTGCCAGCAGCCTACAACAGGGAACTAATGAAAAACTGTTTTTT CASSLQQGTNEKLFF
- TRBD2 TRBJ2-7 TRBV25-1 TGTGCCAGCAGTGGGGGGGGCTACGAGCAGTACTTC CASSGGGYEQYF
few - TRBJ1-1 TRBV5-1 TGCGCCAGCAGTCTGGCATCTCGGAGCTTAGCTTTCTTT CASSLASRSLAFF
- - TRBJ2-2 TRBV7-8 TGTGCCAGCAGCTGGAGGTTAGCCGGGGAGCTGTTTTTT CASSWRLAGELFF
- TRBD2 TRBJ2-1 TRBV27 TGTGCCAGCAGTACTAGCGGGGTGTACAATGAGCAGTTCTTC CASSTSGVYNEQFF
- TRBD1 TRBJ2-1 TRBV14 TGTGCCAGCAGCCCCAGGGGACAGCGCAAGGGGGATGAGCAGTTCTTC CASSPRGQRKGDEQFF
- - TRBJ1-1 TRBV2 TGTGCCAGCAGGAGGGGTAGCGGCACTGAAGCTTTCTTT CASRRGSGTEAFF
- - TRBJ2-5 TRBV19 TGTGCCAGTAGTCGTTCCCTAGCAGCCGAGACCCAGTACTTC CASSRSLAAETQYF
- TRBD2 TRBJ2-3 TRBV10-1 TGCGCCACTGCAGCGGGAGAATTTACAGATACGCAGTATTTT CATAAGEFTDTQYF
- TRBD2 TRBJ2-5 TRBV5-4 TGTGCCAGCAGCTCCCAACTAGCGGAAGAGACCCAGTACTTC CASSSQLAEETQYF
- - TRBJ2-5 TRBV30 TGTGCCTGGAGTGTACAGGGCAGGGGGACCCAGTACTTC CAWSVQGRGTQYF
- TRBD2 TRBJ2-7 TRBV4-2 TGTGCCAGCAGCCAAGTAGCGGGGGCGGGCTACGAGCAGTACTTC CASSQVAGAGYEQYF
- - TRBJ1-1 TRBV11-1 TGTGCCAGCAGCTTAGAGGAGGGTCTGTTAAGGACTGAAGCTTTCTTT CASSLEEGLLRTEAFF
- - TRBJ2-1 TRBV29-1 TGCAGCGCCATCGCGGGGTACAATGAGCAGTTCTTC CSAIAGYNEQFF
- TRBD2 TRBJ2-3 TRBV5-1 TGCGCCAGCAGCCCCGAGTTGAGCGGGAGAGCAGATACGCAGTATTTT CASSPELSGRADTQYF
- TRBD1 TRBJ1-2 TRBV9 TGTGCCAGCAGCGCTGGACAGGGGGTTGATGGCTACACCTTC CASSAGQGVDGYTF
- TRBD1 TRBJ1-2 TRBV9 TGTGCCAGCAGCGTAGTTGAGACAGGGGGCAACTATGGCTACACCTTC CASSVVETGGNYGYTF
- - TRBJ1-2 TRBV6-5 TGTGCCAGCAGGGCGGACTCTAGCTACACCTTC CASRADSSYTF
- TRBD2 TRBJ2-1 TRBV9 TGTGCCAGCAGCGGCCGACTAGCTACCTACAATGAGCAGTTCTTC CASSGRLATYNEQFF
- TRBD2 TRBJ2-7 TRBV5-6 TGTGCCAGCAGCTTGCTCAGCGGGAGGGCCCGCGAGCAGTACTTC CASSLLSGRAREQYF
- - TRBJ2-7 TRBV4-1 TGCGCCAGCAGCCCCATAGGCCAGGCTCCCGGCGAGCAGTACTTC CASSPIGQAPGEQYF
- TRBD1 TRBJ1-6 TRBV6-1 TGTGCCAGCAGTGAAACCCCAGGGGGGAATTCACCCCTCCACTTT CASSETPGGNSPLHF
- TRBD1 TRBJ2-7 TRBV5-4 TGTGCCAGCAGCCCGGGACAGGCAAGCTACGAGCAGTACTTC CASSPGQASYEQYF
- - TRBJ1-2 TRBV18 TGTGCCAGCTCAGAACGGAGGGACGGAGACTATGGCTACACCTTC CASSERRDGDYGYTF
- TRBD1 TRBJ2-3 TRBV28 TGTGCCAGCAGTTTCCTCGGACAGGGCCGTGATACGCAGTATTTT CASSFLGQGRDTQYF
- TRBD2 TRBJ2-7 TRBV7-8 TGTGCCAGCAGCTCGCCTTTAGCGGGGGGGCCTTACGAGCAGTACTTC CASSSPLAGGPYEQYF
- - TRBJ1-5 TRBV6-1 TGTGCCAGCCTGGGGGCCGGGGCCCATCAGCCCCAGCATTTT CASLGAGAHQPQHF
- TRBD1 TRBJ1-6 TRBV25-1 TGTGCCAGCAACCCTGGACAGGGAGGAAATTCACCCCTCCACTTT CASNPGQGGNSPLHF
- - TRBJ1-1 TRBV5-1 TGCGCCAGCAGCGGGAGTGCTGAAGCTTTCTTT CASSGSAEAFF
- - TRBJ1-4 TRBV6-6 TGTGCCAGCAGTTACGGCAGAATGGCAACTAATGAAAAACTGTTTTTT CASSYGRMATNEKLFF
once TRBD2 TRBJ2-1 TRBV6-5 TGTGCCAGCAGTGCGAAACTAGCGGGAGGCCGTCGGCAGTTCTTC CASSAKLAGGRRQFF
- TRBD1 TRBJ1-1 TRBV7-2 TGTGCCAGCAGCTTATGGGACAGGGGGACTGAAGCTTTCTTT CASSLWDRGTEAFF
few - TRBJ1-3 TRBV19 TGTGCCAGTAGCGACGACAGGCCCTCTGGAAACACCATATATTTT CASSDDRPSGNTIYF
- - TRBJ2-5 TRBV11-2 TGTGCCAGCAGCAAGACTGCTAGCGTTCAAGAGACCCAGTACTTC CASSKTASVQETQYF
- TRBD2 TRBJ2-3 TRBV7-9 TGTGCCAGCAGCTCAGTGAGGGCGGGGGGCACAGATACGCAGTATTTT CASSSVRAGGTDTQYF
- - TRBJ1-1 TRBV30 TGTGCCTGGAGCCAGGTGAACACTGAAGCTTTCTTT CAWSQVNTEAFF
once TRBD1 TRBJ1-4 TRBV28 TGTGCCAGCAGCGGACAGGGGGTTACTAATGAAAAACTGTTTTTT CASSGQGVTNEKLFF
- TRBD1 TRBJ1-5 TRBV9 TGTGCCAGCAGCCTAGGGACAGTCCCCAATCAGCCCCAGCATTTT CASSLGTVPNQPQHF
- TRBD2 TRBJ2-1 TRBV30 TGTGCCTGGAATTTAGCGGGCGATGAGCAGTTCTTC CAWNLAGDEQFF
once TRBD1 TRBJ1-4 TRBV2 TGTGCCAGCAGGGGACAGGGGGCAACTAATGAAAAACTGTTTTTT CASRGQGATNEKLFF
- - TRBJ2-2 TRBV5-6 TGTGCCAGCAGCTTGGCAACCGGCAGGGATGGCGGGGAGCTGTTTTTT CASSLATGRDGGELFF
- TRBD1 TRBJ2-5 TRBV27 TGTGCCAGCAGTCTCCGACAGGGTAAAGAGACCCAGTACTTC CASSLRQGKETQYF
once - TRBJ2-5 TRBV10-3 TGTGCCATCAGTGAGGGGAGTAGTCTCCAAGAGACCCAGTACTTC CAISEGSSLQETQYF
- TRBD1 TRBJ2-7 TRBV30 TGTGCCTGGAGTGTCGACAGGGCCCACGAGCAGTACTTC CAWSVDRAHEQYF
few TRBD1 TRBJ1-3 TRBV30 TGTGCCTCGAAGGACAGGGCTTATGGAAACACCATATATTTT CASKDRAYGNTIYF
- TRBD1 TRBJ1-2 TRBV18 TGTGCCAGCTCACCCGCAGGGGGCCATGGCTACACCTTC CASSPAGGHGYTF
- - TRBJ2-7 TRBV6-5 TGTGCCAGCAGTTACTCGAGAGGCATGTTGGGTGAGCAGTACTTC CASSYSRGMLGEQYF
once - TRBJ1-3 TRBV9 TGTGCCAGCAGCGTCTTCGGCTCTGGAAACACCATATATTTT CASSVFGSGNTIYF
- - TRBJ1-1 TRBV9 TGTGCCAGCAGCGTAGAGGAGGCTGAAGCTTTCTTT CASSVEEAEAFF
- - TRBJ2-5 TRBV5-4 TGTGCCAGCAGCTCGGGACTGCTCCAAGAGACCCAGTACTTC CASSSGLLQETQYF
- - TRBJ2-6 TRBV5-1 TGCGCCAGCACGAGTGCCTCTGGGGCCAACGTCCTGACTTTC CASTSASGANVLTF
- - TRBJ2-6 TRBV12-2 TGTGCAAGTCGCTCACGTAACACACAAAGTCGGGCCAACGTCCTGACTTTC CASRSRNTQSRANVLTF
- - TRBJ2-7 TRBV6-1 TGTGCCAGCAATCCCACAGGGCGGTCCTACGAGCAGTACTTC CASNPTGRSYEQYF
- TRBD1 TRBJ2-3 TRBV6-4 TGTGCCAGCAGTGGGACAGGGGAGGATACGCAGTATTTT CASSGTGEDTQYF
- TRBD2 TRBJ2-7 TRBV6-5 TGTGCCGCCTATAGCGGGACCGCTCCCTCCTACGAGCAGTACTTC CAAYSGTAPSYEQYF